This is a list of T cell receptor beta chains from one sample in a study of cytomegalovirus exposure and HLA in healthy donors. Profiled with immunoSEQ multiplex PCR; TCRdb holds only in-frame clones, not every one. This table holds some 110,000 clones, roughly 70% found once. Sequenced: PBMCs. The receptors shown here come from a woman aged 25 to 39 in good health and CMV-seronegative. The conserved cysteine and the conserved F or W are not part of the CDR3 here. Each record gives: V gene, D gene, CDR3 protein. The D gene is left open where the match is weak.

TRBV6-5	NA	ASIQAGGGNGYT
TRBV5-4	NA	ASSSRGTAETEAF
TRBV6-5	TRBD2	ASSPGTSGGYEQY
TRBV7-3	NA	ASSYENSPLH
TRBV30	NA	AWNRGSIISPLH
TRBV2	NA	ASSSGGLNTEAF
TRBV9	TRBD1	ASSVDPDREGQPQH
TRBV30	TRBD1	AWKIPDREGGGYT
TRBV11-2	NA	ASGTGTWSGNTIY
TRBV29-1	NA	SVGRSAF
TRBV29-1	NA	SVRSGRGYGYT
TRBV6-5	TRBD1	ASSHYRGPDTEAF
TRBV6-5	TRBD1	ASSYSRQGAGDTQY
TRBV6-6	NA	ASSSPDSTTNEKLF
TRBV18	NA	ASSPLQGPSGANVLT
TRBV2	TRBD1	ATGQGRGEQY
TRBV2	NA	ASSERSGANVLT
TRBV7-3	NA	ASSWTVNTEAF
TRBV6-6	TRBD1	ASSPRTGSEGYT
TRBV27	TRBD1	ASSQGQSYGYT
TRBV2	NA	ASAGTANQANTIY
TRBV7-9	NA	ASSRQESEAF
TRBV5-8	TRBD1	AKRGTGIDEQF
TRBV4-1	NA	ASSQVERGGQETQY
TRBV6-1	TRBD2	ASKSLAGETDTQY
TRBV18	NA	ASSPWPGAYEQY
TRBV2	NA	ASSRMTSNYGYT
TRBV7-2	TRBD1	ASSTGTGGIYEQY
TRBV21-1	NA	ASSKAQAKSEQF
TRBV4-2	NA	ASSRHSRGNQETQY
TRBV10-1	NA	ASSPSVTGNEQY
TRBV10-2	NA	ASSLDSSSGNTIY
TRBV5-1	TRBD2	ASSLGWGSGAYEQY
TRBV5-1	NA	ASSLVDRNTEAF
TRBV7-2	NA	ASSLDKGSNYGYT
TRBV30	NA	AWSVSEGGEQF
TRBV2	TRBD1	ASRGTVSNQPQH
TRBV2	TRBD2	ASSRLAGGGETQY
TRBV6-6	NA	ASSYSQGLREGYT
TRBV5-4	TRBD1	ASRGDRLNTEAF
TRBV7-9	NA	ASSLASGVITEAF
TRBV12-5	TRBD1	ASGIGQGTGNTIY
TRBV5-8	NA	ASSQRQKGTYEQY
TRBV12-5	NA	ASGLDLQGHSVYGYT